This T cell receptor beta chain was sequenced during a study of blood T cell repertoires in COVID-19. The CDR3 totals 14 residues. After removal of 3 bases from V and 2 bases from J, the junction contained 1 base not matched to a gene. Germline V gene lookup returns CDR1 WSHSY and CDR2 SAAADI. Using immunoSEQ multiplex PCR, the repertoire was profiled, and TCRdb retains in-frame clones only, with some absent. The sample lists under 300,000 clones, more than 65% occurring once. The sequencing sample was made of peripheral blood. The chain links TRBV10-2 to TRBJ2-5, with 9 bases fitting TRBD2. The clonotype originates from a woman aged 35 to 49 who had recovered from COVID-19. The CDR3 bases are TGCGCCAGCAGTGATCTAGCGGGGCAAGAGACCCAGTACTTC. Protein sequence: CASSDLAGQETQYF.